The 17 T cell receptor beta chains below come from one sample, sequenced in a study of blood T cell repertoires in COVID-19. Sequenced by immunoSEQ multiplex PCR; TCRdb stores in-frame clones only, minus some. The repertoire consists of 200,000 to 250,000 clones, with about 85% occurring once and the leading ten covering about an eighth. Sequenced sample: peripheral blood. These receptors were collected from a woman between 18 and 29 years old who had recovered from COVID-19.

The count of this clone is one. The V call is TRBV6-2 or TRBV6-3, the J call TRBJ2-7; no clear D. The V end was cut by 2 bases, the J end by 4 bases, with 12 bases between. The CDR3 is 14 amino acids. In germline, CDR1 is MNHEY, CDR2 SVGEGT. The CDR3 nucleotides are TGTGCCAGCAGTTACCCCCTTGGCCCGTACGAGCAGTACTTC. Translated: CASSYPLGPYEQYF.

This clone appeared once. J is TRBJ1-4 and V is TRBV13, with D possibly being TRBD1 (6 bases). Per the germline V gene, CDR1 is PRHDT and CDR2 is FYEKMQ (reference sequence). The V and J ends lost 5 bases and 3 bases respectively, with 13 bases between them. The length of the CDR3 is 15 residues. CDR3 amino acids: CASSIRTVSNEKLFF. The CDR3 bases are TGTGCCAGCAGCATTCGGACAGTCTCTAATGAAAAACTGTTTTTT.

V gene TRBV25-1 combines with J gene TRBJ2-5, with 9 bases that match TRBD1. Trimming at V came to 3 bases and at J to 5 bases, leaving 13 bases not matched to a gene. The CDR3 sequence is 17 residues long. Germline lookup yields CDR1 MGHDK and CDR2 SYGVNS. The CDR3 coding sequence is TGTGCCAGCAGTGAGCCCGGGACAGGGATCCAACAGGAGACCCAGTACTTC. This gives the protein CASSEPGTGIQQETQYF.

V is TRBV30 and J is TRBJ2-7; TRBD1 matches at 8 bases. V lost 5 bases and J lost 3; bases outside the gene matches: 0. The CDR3 extends over 11 amino acids. Germline V CDR1 and CDR2: GTSNPN, SVGIG (reference sequence). Written as DNA, the CDR3 is TGTGCCTGGGACAGGGGCTACGAGCAGTACTTC. Translation gives CAWDRGYEQYF.

The sample holds one count of this clone. V usage is TRBV29-1 and J usage is TRBJ1-2; 9 bases agree with TRBD1. The CDR3 consists of 17 residues. Germline V gene sequence: CDR1 SQVTM, CDR2 ANQGSEA. V dropped 4 bases and J dropped 0; count of bases not matched to a gene: 12. The CDR3 nucleotides are TGCAGCGTTGCCTCCGGGACAGGGCAAGAAGCTAACTATGGCTACACCTTC. Translated, it gives CSVASGTGQEANYGYTF.

The V and J genes are TRBV19 and TRBJ2-1; 12 positions agree with TRBD2. This CDR3 spans 18 amino acids. V shed 1 base, J shed 6 bases, and the junction held 10 bases outside the gene matches. Per the germline V gene, CDR1 is LNHDA and CDR2 is SQIVND (reference sequence). The CDR3 coding sequence is TGTGCCAGTAGTATAGGACTAGCGGGAGAGTCCCAGCTCAATGAGCAGTTCTTC. Translated: CASSIGLAGESQLNEQFF.

In its sample, this clone was seen once. The chain joins TRBV9 to TRBJ2-3; 8 bases are shared with TRBD2. CDR3 length: 16 amino acids. V lost 1 base to trimming and J lost 4 bases; unmatched junction nucleotides: 8. Germline loops: CDR1 SGDLS, CDR2 YYNGEE. CDR3 region: CASSVWSGGAADTQYF. Here the CDR3 DNA reads TGTGCCAGCAGCGTATGGTCGGGAGGGGCAGCAGATACGCAGTATTTT.

The genes are TRBV4-3 and TRBJ2-1, with a tentative D call TRBD2 (6 bases). Trimming shortened V by 0 bases and J by 0 bases, and 12 bases separated the two germline ends. The CDR3 length is 17 residues. CDR1 is LGHNA, CDR2 YSLEER, per germline. The CDR3 bases are TGCGCCAGCAGCCAAGATCCGGGGGTAGGCTCCTACAATGAGCAGTTCTTC. Translating gives CASSQDPGVGSYNEQFF.

The V call is TRBV12-3 or TRBV12-4, the J call TRBJ2-3; no clear D. The ends were cut back, 8 bases at V and 4 bases at J, with 13 bases in the middle. This CDR3 region has 13 residues. CDR3 DNA: TGTGCCAGCTTGGCTGGTTTTGCAGATACGCAGTATTTT. This gives the protein CASLAGFADTQYF.

As concerns this clone: The same CDR3 is also encoded by other DNA sequences in this sample. V is TRBV19 and J is TRBJ1-1; no clear D. Trimming pared 1 base from V and 5 bases from J, leaving 8 bases between. Germline V gives CDR1 LNHDA, CDR2 SQIVND (reference sequence). The CDR3 totals 13 residues. In DNA, the CDR3 is TGTGCCAGTAGTATAGCCGGAGGAACTGAAGCTTTCTTT. Protein: CASSIAGGTEAFF.

The table lists this clone with a few counts. The gene calls are TRBV7-3 and TRBJ1-2, with D perhaps matching TRBD1 (6 bases). The CDR3 contains 13 residues. The V end lost 5 bases, the J end lost 4 bases, and 11 bases lay between the germline ends. The germline V gene encodes CDR1 SGHTA and CDR2 FQGTGA. CDR3 in DNA: TGTGCCAGCAGCGCGACAGGTAGCTATGGCTACACCTTC. This encodes CASSATGSYGYTF.

The V gene is TRBV29-1, the J gene TRBJ2-6; possibly TRBD1 for D (6 bases). There are 16 residues in the CDR3. Germline values: CDR1 SQVTM, CDR2 ANQGSEA. V shed 5 bases and J shed 0 bases, with 14 bases lying between them. The CDR3 DNA reads TGCAGCGTTATAGACAGGAAGAGCTCTGGGGCCAACGTCCTGACTTTC. It codes for CSVIDRKSSGANVLTF.

The chain recombines TRBV19 with TRBJ2-7; TRBD1 might be the D (6 bases). Germline V gene data show CDR1 as LNHDA and CDR2 as SQIVND (reference sequence). Trimming took 7 bases from V and 1 from J, leaving 17 bases between them. The CDR3 sequence is 15 residues long. The CDR3 sequence: CASTGQGRGSYEQYF. The CDR3 nucleotides are TGTGCCAGTACGGGGCAGGGCAGGGGATCCTACGAGCAGTACTTC.

This clone was detected once. CDR3 region: CASSQDLRALEQYF. CDR3 DNA sequence: TGCGCCAGCAGCCAAGATCTGAGGGCCCTCGAGCAGTACTTC. The chain uses TRBV4-3 and TRBJ2-7; possibly TRBD2 for D (5 bases). This CDR3 contains 14 residues. Germline assignment: CDR1 LGHNA and CDR2 YSLEER. The germline V and J ends were trimmed by 0 bases and 6 bases, with 12 bases remaining between them.

The genes are TRBV28 and TRBJ1-2; D possibly corresponds to TRBD1 (6 bases). V was clipped by 5 bases and J by 4 bases, with 14 bases between them. The CDR3 sequence is 14 residues long. Germline CDR1 is MDHEN and CDR2 is SYDVKM. The CDR3, as DNA: TGTGCCAGCAGTGCCAGACAGGTTTCCTATGGCTACACCTTC. It codes for CASSARQVSYGYTF.

The chain recombines TRBV3-1 (or the pseudogene TRBV3-2) with TRBJ2-1; 7 bases map to TRBD2. The CDR3 contains 15 residues. The germline CDR1 and CDR2 sequences are LGHDT and YNNKEL (reference sequence). V was pared by 2 bases and J by 5 bases, with 6 bases of the junction left unmatched. CDR3 sequence: CASSQRRENHNEQFF. As DNA, the CDR3 is TGTGCCAGCAGCCAACGGCGGGAGAATCACAATGAGCAGTTCTTC.

This clone was recorded once. The CDR3 is CASSPSRREETQYF. The CDR3 coding sequence is TGTGCCAGCTCACCTTCCCGCAGGGAAGAGACCCAGTACTTC. The rearrangement uses TRBV18 and TRBJ2-5; TRBD1 might be the D (5 bases). The CDR3 is made up of 14 amino acids. Germline V lookup: CDR1 KGHSH, CDR2 LQKENI. Trimming removed 3 bases at V and 3 bases at J, with 11 bases between.